Listed below are T cell receptor beta chains from one sample, sequenced in a study of blood T cell repertoires in COVID-19. Measured with immunoSEQ multiplex PCR; TCRdb has only the in-frame clones, and not every one. The table lists 140,000 to 150,000 clones, around 87% of them singletons. Material for sequencing was PBMCs or T cells enriched from blood (not recorded which). Receptors originate from a man aged 55 to 69 who had recovered from COVID-19. Both conserved end residues are part of each CDR3. The D gene is left open where the match is weak. Size tells how often a clone was seen (once, few, many) or the class of an expanded clone, and some rows leave it out.

NA,TRBJ1-4,TRBV6-5,NA,CASHNGQFHEKLFF,TGTGCCAGCCATAACGGACAGTTTCATGAAAAACTGTTTTTT
NA,TRBJ2-2,TRBV28,NA,CASSSPPDRDYTGELFF,TGTGCCAGCAGTTCTCCCCCGGACAGAGATTACACCGGGGAGCTGTTTTTT
NA,TRBJ2-2,TRBV11-3,TRBD1,CASSSRSGTGGTGELFF,TGTGCCAGCAGCTCGAGATCCGGGACAGGGGGCACCGGGGAGCTGTTTTTT
NA,TRBJ1-1,TRBV2,NA,CASSVREVNTEAFF,TGTGCCAGCAGTGTAAGGGAGGTGAACACTGAAGCTTTCTTT
NA,TRBJ2-7,TRBV2,NA,CASSVSGIHEQYF,TGTGCCAGCAGTGTCTCGGGGATCCACGAGCAGTACTTC
NA,TRBJ1-2,TRBV29-1,NA,CSVREAGYTF,TGCAGCGTCCGGGAGGCCGGCTACACCTTC
NA,TRBJ2-3,TRBV27,TRBD1,CASSLLGQGGTDTQYF,TGTGCCAGCAGTTTATTAGGACAGGGGGGCACAGATACGCAGTATTTT
NA,TRBJ2-1,TRBV19,NA,CASSPGQAKSSGVYNEQFF,TGTGCCAGTAGCCCGGGACAGGCAAAGTCCAGCGGGGTTTACAATGAGCAGTTCTTC
NA,TRBJ2-7,TRBV7-8,NA,CASSPDSVSYEQYF,TGTGCCAGCAGCCCTGATTCGGTTTCCTACGAGCAGTACTTC
NA,TRBJ1-5,TRBV19,TRBD1,CASSPRTGGLQPQHF,TGTGCCAGTAGTCCCCGGACAGGGGGACTTCAGCCCCAGCATTTT
once,TRBJ1-6,TRBV5-1,NA,CASGGDGLNNSPLHF,TGCGCCAGCGGGGGGGATGGACTGAATAATTCACCCCTCCACTTT
NA,TRBJ1-4,TRBV4-1,NA,CASSPREANEKLFF,TGCGCCAGCAGCCCCAGGGAGGCTAATGAAAAACTGTTTTTT
NA,TRBJ1-6,TRBV28,NA,CASRPGSSYNSPLHF,TGTGCCAGCAGGCCGGGAAGCTCCTATAATTCACCCCTCCACTTT
NA,TRBJ1-6,TRBV5-6,TRBD1,CASSLGPPMTGMNSPLHF,TGTGCCAGCAGCTTGGGGCCGCCCATGACAGGGATGAATTCACCCCTCCACTTT
NA,TRBJ2-7,TRBV19,NA,CASSIGSESPPYEQYF,TGTGCCAGTAGTATCGGTAGCGAGAGCCCCCCGTACGAGCAGTACTTC
few,TRBJ2-1,TRBV29-1,NA,CSIVGGHLAQQFF,TGCAGCATTGTCGGCGGGCACCTAGCCCAGCAGTTCTTC
NA,TRBJ1-6,TRBV7-2,NA,CASSSYRDHSPLHF,TGTGCCAGCAGCTCATACAGGGACCATTCACCCCTCCACTTT
NA,TRBJ2-5,TRBV9,NA,CASRCPRKETQYF,TGTGCCAGCCGGTGCCCGAGAAAAGAGACCCAGTACTTC
NA,TRBJ2-7,TRBV11-2,NA,CASSVSTDSYEQYF,TGTGCCAGCAGCGTCTCGACAGACTCCTACGAGCAGTACTTC
NA,TRBJ2-7,TRBV18,NA,CASSPLSGYEQYF,TGTGCCAGCTCACCACTCTCCGGGTACGAGCAGTACTTC
NA,TRBJ1-4,TRBV6-1,NA,CASSEGGGGEKLFF,TGTGCCAGCAGTGAAGGGGGGGGAGGGGAAAAACTGTTTTTT
NA,TRBJ2-7,TRBV7-2,TRBD1,CASSLAGRGYEQYF,TGTGCCAGCAGCTTAGCGGGCAGGGGGTACGAGCAGTACTTC
NA,TRBJ1-1,TRBV27,NA,CASSPDGIPGYTEAFF,TGTGCCAGCAGTCCGGACGGTATTCCAGGGTACACTGAAGCTTTCTTT
NA,TRBJ2-1,TRBV11-3,NA,CASSLGDNEQFF,TGTGCCAGCAGCTTAGGAGACAATGAGCAGTTCTTC
NA,TRBJ2-3,TRBV5-5,TRBD2,CASSSGLAGGPRTDTQYF,TGTGCCAGCAGCTCCGGACTAGCGGGAGGGCCGCGGACAGATACGCAGTATTTT
NA,TRBJ1-5,TRBV19,NA,CASTVRGFEAQHF,TGTGCCAGTACGGTCAGGGGATTTGAAGCCCAGCATTTT
NA,TRBJ2-6,TRBV10-3,NA,CAISPFQGFKLTGANVLTF,TGTGCCATCAGTCCCTTCCAGGGATTTAAATTAACTGGGGCCAACGTCCTGACTTTC
NA,TRBJ2-2,TRBV18,NA,CASSRGVTGELFF,TGTGCCAGCTCAAGGGGCGTCACCGGGGAGCTGTTTTTT
NA,TRBJ2-1,TRBV5-4,TRBD1,CASSARAGGDEQFF,TGTGCCAGCAGCGCCAGGGCAGGGGGCGATGAGCAGTTCTTC
NA,TRBJ1-1,TRBV7-9,TRBD1,CASSLDRAGAFF,TGTGCCAGCAGCTTGGACAGGGCGGGCGCTTTCTTT
NA,TRBJ2-7,TRBV5-1,TRBD1,CASSLGQGELNQYF,TGCGCCAGCAGCTTGGGACAGGGGGAGTTAAACCAGTACTTC
NA,TRBJ2-5,TRBV19,NA,CASSILETQYF,TGTGCCAGTAGTATCTTGGAGACCCAGTACTTC
NA,TRBJ1-1,TRBV27,NA,CASRGLGVDTEAFF,TGTGCCAGCAGGGGACTCGGGGTAGACACTGAAGCTTTCTTT
NA,TRBJ2-7,TRBV18,NA,CASSPPGSVEQYF,TGTGCCAGCTCACCCCCCGGGTCCGTCGAGCAGTACTTC
NA,TRBJ2-5,TRBV10-1,NA,CASSERRGETQYF,TGCGCCAGCAGTGAAAGAAGGGGCGAGACCCAGTACTTC
NA,TRBJ2-7,TRBV7-8,NA,CASSLSGRGYEQYF,TGTGCCAGCAGCTTGTCGGGCAGGGGCTACGAGCAGTACTTC
NA,TRBJ2-1,TRBV21-1,NA,CASSILREGLNEQFF,TGTGCCAGCAGCATCCTACGGGAGGGCCTCAATGAGCAGTTCTTC
NA,TRBJ2-7,TRBV6-1,NA,CASSETGLGEQYF,TGTGCCAGCAGTGAAACAGGCTTGGGGGAGCAGTACTTC
once,TRBJ2-3,TRBV15,NA,CATSWGRGRVDTQYF,TGTGCCACCAGCTGGGGGCGGGGGCGGGTAGATACGCAGTATTTT
NA,TRBJ2-1,TRBV3-1/TRBV3-2,TRBD1,CASSQSGQGEQFF,TGTGCCAGCAGCCAGAGTGGACAGGGTGAGCAGTTCTTC
NA,TRBJ1-2,TRBV7-3,TRBD1,CASIPTGSDYGYTF,TGTGCCAGCATCCCGACAGGGTCGGACTATGGCTACACCTTC
NA,TRBJ1-5,TRBV7-9,TRBD1,CASSLGTGGLPRQPQHF,TGTGCCAGCAGCTTGGGGACAGGGGGCTTACCCCGACAGCCCCAGCATTTT
NA,TRBJ2-1,TRBV11-2,NA,CASSLDLLNEQFF,TGTGCCAGCAGCTTAGATCTGTTAAATGAGCAGTTCTTC
NA,TRBJ1-5,TRBV2,NA,CASSESSGSQPQHF,TGTGCCAGCAGTGAATCTTCGGGGTCTCAGCCCCAGCATTTT
NA,TRBJ1-1,TRBV5-4,NA,CASSLARRNTEAFF,TGTGCCAGCAGCTTGGCCCGGAGGAACACTGAAGCTTTCTTT
few,TRBJ2-2,TRBV27,TRBD1,CASSLPRGPGELFF,TGTGCCAGCAGTTTACCCAGGGGGCCCGGGGAGCTGTTTTTT
NA,TRBJ2-7,TRBV27,TRBD2,CASSFGTSGYEQYF,TGTGCCAGCAGTTTCGGGACTAGCGGCTACGAGCAGTACTTC
NA,TRBJ1-5,TRBV6-5,NA,CASSYSKASSRPQHF,TGTGCCAGCAGTTACTCGAAAGCCTCGTCTCGGCCCCAGCATTTT
NA,TRBJ2-7,TRBV5-1,NA,CASCFFGGDEQYF,TGCGCCAGCTGCTTCTTCGGCGGGGACGAGCAGTACTTC
NA,TRBJ2-2,TRBV5-5,TRBD1,CASSLQGQRATGELFF,TGTGCCAGCAGCTTGCAGGGACAGAGGGCGACCGGGGAGCTGTTTTTT
NA,TRBJ1-6,TRBV30,NA,CAWGRIRGRGSPLHF,TGTGCCTGGGGTCGGATAAGGGGAAGGGGGTCACCCCTCCACTTT
NA,TRBJ1-1,TRBV9,TRBD1,CASSKDRVFTEAFF,TGTGCCAGCAGCAAGGACAGGGTTTTCACTGAAGCTTTCTTT
NA,TRBJ1-6,TRBV5-4,NA,CASSPSSSYNSPLHF,TGTGCCAGCAGCCCTTCCAGCTCCTATAATTCACCCCTCCACTTT
NA,TRBJ1-1,TRBV29-1,TRBD1,CSGSYVQGNEAFF,TGCAGCGGAAGCTACGTACAGGGGAATGAAGCTTTCTTT
NA,TRBJ1-1,TRBV7-9,NA,CASSLPVSEAFF,TGTGCCAGCAGCCTTCCCGTCTCTGAAGCTTTCTTT
NA,TRBJ1-5,TRBV10-2,TRBD1,CASRPGTGGFNQPQHF,TGCGCCAGCAGGCCCGGGACAGGGGGGTTCAATCAGCCCCAGCATTTT
NA,TRBJ1-4,TRBV29-1,TRBD1,CSVGQGVINEKLFF,TGCAGCGTGGGACAGGGAGTGATTAATGAAAAACTGTTTTTT